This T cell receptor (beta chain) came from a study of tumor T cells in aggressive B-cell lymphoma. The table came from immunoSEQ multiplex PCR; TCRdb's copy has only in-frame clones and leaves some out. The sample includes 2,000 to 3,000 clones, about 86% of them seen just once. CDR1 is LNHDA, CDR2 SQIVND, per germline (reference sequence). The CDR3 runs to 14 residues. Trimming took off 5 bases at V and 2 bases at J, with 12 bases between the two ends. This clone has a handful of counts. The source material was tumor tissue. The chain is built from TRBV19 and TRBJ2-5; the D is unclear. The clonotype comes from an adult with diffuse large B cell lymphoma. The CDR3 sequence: CASSFRVFQETQYF. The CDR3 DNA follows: TGTGCCAGTAGTTTCCGAGTTTTTCAAGAGACCCAGTACTTC.